This T cell receptor beta chain stems from a study of shared clonotypes between healthy human individuals. Measured with immunoSEQ multiplex PCR; TCRdb has only the in-frame clones, and not every one. The data show about 2.1 million clones, with around 95% seen just once and more than 1.5% held by the top ten. Positively selected for CCR7, the CD45RO-negative cells used as naive CD8 cells excluded terminally differentiated effector memory CD45RA+ cells. Trimming cost V 3 bases and J 0 bases, with 10 bases left between them. From germline, CDR1 is SGHKS and CDR2 YYEKEE (reference sequence). The CDR3 extends over 14 amino acids.

V is TRBV5-5 and J is TRBJ2-7; D might be TRBD2 (6 bases). The specimen sequenced was naive CD8+ T cells from PBMCs. This sequence was found in a man between 18 and 35 years old in good health. Some clones in this sample may be carry-over from other donors' samples. The CDR3 here is CASSWDLDSYEQYF. The CDR3 nucleotides are TGTGCCAGCAGCTGGGACTTAGACTCCTACGAGCAGTACTTC.